A selection of T cell receptor beta chains follows, all from one sample in a study of regulatory T cells in long-lasting Graves disease. TCRdb redid the calling of the multiplex PCR reads with MiXCR, one entry per CDR3 protein. Here the sample spans almost 450,000 distinct CDR3 sequences, approximately 16% being singletons. The sample was also linked to a second study, of T cells in Graves' hyperthyroidism and ophthalmopathy.

The starting material was peripheral blood mononuclear cells (PBMCs), obtained at new diagnosis, from a patient treated with antithyroid drugs. The receptors stem from a woman in her thirties with Graves disease. Both conserved end residues are part of each CDR3. A D gene is named only where the DNA matches it firmly. Size is omitted from some rows. Given values are once, few, many or a class for expanded clones.

TRBV3-1	NA	NA	TRBJ1-1	CASSLRGAATEAFF	TGTGCCAGCAGCCTCAGAGGGGCGGCCACTGAAGCTTTCTTT
TRBV4-3	TRBD1	few	TRBJ1-2	CASSQKQGTPYGYTF	TGCGCCAGCAGCCAAAAACAGGGGACCCCCTATGGCTACACCTTC
TRBV3-1	NA	NA	TRBJ2-1	CASSQPERSSLKFF	TGTGCCAGCAGCCAACCAGAACGGTCCTCCCTTAAGTTCTTC
TRBV29-1	NA	few	TRBJ2-6	CSVEGPPAPPGSGANVLTF	TGCAGCGTTGAAGGCCCCCCGGCTCCCCCGGGCTCTGGGGCCAACGTCCTGACTTTC
TRBV4-1	NA	NA	TRBJ2-5	CASSQVRFSETQYF	TGCGCCAGCAGCCAAGTTCGGTTTTCTGAGACCCAGTACTTC
TRBV27	NA	many	TRBJ2-7	CASSWGQRTPQYF	TGTGCCAGCAGTTGGGGACAAAGGACCCCTCAGTACTTC
TRBV14	TRBD2	NA	TRBJ2-7	CASSPFGTSYYEQYF	TGTGCCAGCAGCCCATTTGGGACTAGCTACTACGAGCAGTACTTC
TRBV7-9	NA	many	TRBJ2-3	CASSFEALGSTDTQYF	TGTGCCAGCAGCTTTGAGGCCCTAGGGAGCACAGATACGCAGTATTTT
TRBV7-2	TRBD2	many	TRBJ2-1	CASSSSSSGRDYNEQFF	TGTGCCAGCAGCTCATCCTCTAGCGGGAGAGACTACAATGAGCAGTTCTTC
TRBV13	NA	NA	TRBJ2-7	CASSQGPQGQYF	TGTGCCAGCAGCCAGGGACCCCAGGGGCAGTACTTC
TRBV2	TRBD1	many	TRBJ1-6	CASSPDRAVGSPLHF	TGTGCCAGCAGCCCAGACAGGGCGGTTGGATCACCCCTCCACTTT
TRBV30	TRBD1	many	TRBJ1-4	CAWRRRDRMNEKLFF	TGTGCCTGGAGAAGAAGGGACAGGATGAATGAAAAACTGTTTTTT
TRBV20-1	NA	many	TRBJ1-1	CSRTRDMYEKNTEAFF	TGCAGTCGAACTCGAGACATGTATGAAAAGAACACTGAAGCTTTCTTT
TRBV28	NA	NA	TRBJ2-1	CASSLYPPPGVYSYNEQFF	TGTGCCAGCAGTTTATACCCCCCCCCCGGGGTCTACTCCTACAATGAGCAGTTCTTC
TRBV12-5	NA	NA	TRBJ1-6	CASGFSSPLHF	TGTGCTAGTGGTTTCTCGTCACCCCTCCACTTT
TRBV11-2	TRBD1	few	TRBJ1-4	CARMAPKSRGFVEKLFF	TGTGCCCGCATGGCCCCCAAATCCAGGGGGTTTGTGGAAAAACTGTTTTTT
TRBV19	TRBD2	NA	TRBJ2-1	CASSMAGVRGEQFF	TGTGCCAGTAGTATGGCGGGGGTAAGGGGTGAGCAGTTCTTC
TRBV7-3	NA	many	TRBJ2-1	CASSLTSASDEQFF	TGTGCCAGCAGCTTAACGAGTGCTAGCGATGAGCAGTTCTTC